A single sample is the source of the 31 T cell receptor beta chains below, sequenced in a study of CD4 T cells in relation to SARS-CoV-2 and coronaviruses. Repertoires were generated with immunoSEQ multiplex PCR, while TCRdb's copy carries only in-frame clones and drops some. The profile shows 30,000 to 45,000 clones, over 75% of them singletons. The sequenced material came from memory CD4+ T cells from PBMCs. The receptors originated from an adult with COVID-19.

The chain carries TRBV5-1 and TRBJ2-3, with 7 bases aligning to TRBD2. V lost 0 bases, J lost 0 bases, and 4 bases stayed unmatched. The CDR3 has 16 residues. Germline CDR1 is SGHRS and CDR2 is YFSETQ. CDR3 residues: CASSLGLAASTDTQYF. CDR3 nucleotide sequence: TGCGCCAGCAGCTTGGGGCTAGCGGCTAGCACAGATACGCAGTATTTT.

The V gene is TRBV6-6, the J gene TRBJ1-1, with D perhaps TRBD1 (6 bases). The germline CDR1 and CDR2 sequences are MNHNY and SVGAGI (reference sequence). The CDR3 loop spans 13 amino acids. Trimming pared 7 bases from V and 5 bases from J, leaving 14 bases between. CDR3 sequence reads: CASKGGLGTEAFF. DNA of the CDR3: TGTGCCAGCAAGGGGGGGCTCGGTACTGAAGCTTTCTTT.

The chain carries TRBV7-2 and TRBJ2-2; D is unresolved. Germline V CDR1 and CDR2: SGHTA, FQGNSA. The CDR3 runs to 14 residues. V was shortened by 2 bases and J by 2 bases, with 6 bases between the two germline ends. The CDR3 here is CASSLQVNTGELFF. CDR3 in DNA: TGTGCCAGCAGCTTACAGGTTAACACCGGGGAGCTGTTTTTT.

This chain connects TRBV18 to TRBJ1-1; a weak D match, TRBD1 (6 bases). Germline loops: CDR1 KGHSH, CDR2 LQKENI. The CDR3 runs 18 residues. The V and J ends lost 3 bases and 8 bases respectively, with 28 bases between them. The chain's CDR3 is CASSPRPPPGALAGEAFF. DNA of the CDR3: TGTGCCAGCTCACCCCGTCCCCCACCGGGGGCTCTGGCCGGGGAAGCTTTCTTT. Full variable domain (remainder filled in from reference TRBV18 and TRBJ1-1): NAGVMQNPRHLVRRRGQEARLRCSPMKGHSHVYWYRQLPEEGLKFMVYLQKENIIDESGMPKERFSAEFPKEGPSILRIQQVVRGDSAAYFCASSPRPPPGALAGEAFFGQGTRLTVV.

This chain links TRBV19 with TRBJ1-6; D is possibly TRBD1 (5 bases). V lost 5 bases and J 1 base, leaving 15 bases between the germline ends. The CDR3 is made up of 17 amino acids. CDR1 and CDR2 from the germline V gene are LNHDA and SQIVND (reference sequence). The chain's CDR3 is CASSRDQGGSYNSPLHF. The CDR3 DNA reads TGTGCCAGTAGTCGGGATCAGGGAGGGTCCTATAATTCACCCCTCCACTTT.

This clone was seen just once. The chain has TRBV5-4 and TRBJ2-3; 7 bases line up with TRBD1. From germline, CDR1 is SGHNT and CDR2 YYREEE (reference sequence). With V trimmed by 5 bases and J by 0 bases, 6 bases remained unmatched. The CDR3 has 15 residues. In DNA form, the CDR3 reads TGTGCCAGCAGGACCGGACAGGCAAGCACAGATACGCAGTATTTT. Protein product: CASRTGQASTDTQYF.

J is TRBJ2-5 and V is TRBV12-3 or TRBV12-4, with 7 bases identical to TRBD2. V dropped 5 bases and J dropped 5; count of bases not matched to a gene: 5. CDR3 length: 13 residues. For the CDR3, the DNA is TGTGCCAGCAGTGCCCAGGGAGGGGAGACCCAGTACTTC. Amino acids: CASSAQGGETQYF.

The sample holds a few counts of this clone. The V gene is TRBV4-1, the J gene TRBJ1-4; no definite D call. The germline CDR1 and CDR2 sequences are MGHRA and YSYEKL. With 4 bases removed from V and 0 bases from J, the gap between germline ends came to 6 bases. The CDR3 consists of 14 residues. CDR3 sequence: CASSPGATNEKLFF. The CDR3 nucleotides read TGCGCCAGCAGCCCCGGTGCAACTAATGAAAAACTGTTTTTT.

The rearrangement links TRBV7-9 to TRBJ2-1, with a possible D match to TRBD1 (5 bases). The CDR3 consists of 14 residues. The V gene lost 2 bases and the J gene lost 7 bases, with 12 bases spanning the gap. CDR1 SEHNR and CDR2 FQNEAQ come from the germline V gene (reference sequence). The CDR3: CASSLIPQGNEQFF. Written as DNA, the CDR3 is TGTGCCAGCAGCTTAATACCCCAGGGAAATGAGCAGTTCTTC.

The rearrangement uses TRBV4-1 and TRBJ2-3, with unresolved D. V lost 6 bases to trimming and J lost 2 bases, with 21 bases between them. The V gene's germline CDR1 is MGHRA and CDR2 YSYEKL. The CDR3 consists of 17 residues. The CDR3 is CASRGIGSAISTDTQYF. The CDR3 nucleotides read TGCGCCAGCAGAGGAATCGGATCTGCGATCTCCACAGATACGCAGTATTTT.

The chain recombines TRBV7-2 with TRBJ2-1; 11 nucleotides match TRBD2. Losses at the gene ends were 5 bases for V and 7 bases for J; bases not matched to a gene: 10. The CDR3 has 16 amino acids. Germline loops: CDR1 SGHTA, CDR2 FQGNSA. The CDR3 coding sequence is TGTGCCAGCAGCAAATATAGCGGGGGGGCAGAAAATGAGCAGTTCTTC. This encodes CASSKYSGGAENEQFF.

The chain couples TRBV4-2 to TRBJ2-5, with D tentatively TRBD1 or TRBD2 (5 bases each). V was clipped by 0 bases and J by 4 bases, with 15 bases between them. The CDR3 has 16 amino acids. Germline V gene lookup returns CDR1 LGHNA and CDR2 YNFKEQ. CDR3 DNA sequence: TGTGCCAGCAGCCAAGATGGGCAGGGAGTCCGAGAGACCCAGTACTTC. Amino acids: CASSQDGQGVRETQYF.

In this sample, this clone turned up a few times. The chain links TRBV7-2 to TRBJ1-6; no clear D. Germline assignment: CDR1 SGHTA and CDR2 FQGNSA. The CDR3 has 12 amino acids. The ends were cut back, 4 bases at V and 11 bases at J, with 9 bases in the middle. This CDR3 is CASSSLGPPLHF. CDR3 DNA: TGTGCCAGCAGCTCTCTCGGGCCACCCCTCCACTTT.

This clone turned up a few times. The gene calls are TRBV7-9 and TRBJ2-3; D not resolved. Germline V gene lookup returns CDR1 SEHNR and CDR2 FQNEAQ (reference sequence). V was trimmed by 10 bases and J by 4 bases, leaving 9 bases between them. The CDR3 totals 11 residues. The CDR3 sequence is CANNEADTQYF. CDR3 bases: TGTGCCAACAATGAGGCAGATACGCAGTATTTT.

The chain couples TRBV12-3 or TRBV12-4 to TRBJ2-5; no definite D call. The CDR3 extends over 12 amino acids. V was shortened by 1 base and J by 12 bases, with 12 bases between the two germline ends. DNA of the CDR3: TGTGCCAGCAGTTTAGACGGAGTCCATGAGTACTTC. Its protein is CASSLDGVHEYF.

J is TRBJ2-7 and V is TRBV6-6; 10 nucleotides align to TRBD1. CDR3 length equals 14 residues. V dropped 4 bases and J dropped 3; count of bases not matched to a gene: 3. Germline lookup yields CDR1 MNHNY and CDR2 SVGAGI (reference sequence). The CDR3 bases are TGTGCCAGCAGTTCCGGGACAGGGGTCTACGAGCAGTACTTC. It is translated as CASSSGTGVYEQYF.

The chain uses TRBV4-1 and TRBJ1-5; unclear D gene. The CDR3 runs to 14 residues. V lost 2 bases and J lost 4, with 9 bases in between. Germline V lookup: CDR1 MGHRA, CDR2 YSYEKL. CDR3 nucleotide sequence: TGCGCCAGCAGCCAATTTGGAGGGAATCAGCCCCAGCATTTT. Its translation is CASSQFGGNQPQHF.

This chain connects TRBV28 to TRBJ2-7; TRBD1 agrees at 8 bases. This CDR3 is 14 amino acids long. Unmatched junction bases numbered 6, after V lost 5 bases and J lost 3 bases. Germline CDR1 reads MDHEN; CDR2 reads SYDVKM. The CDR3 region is CASSPRTGNYEQYF. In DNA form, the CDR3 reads TGTGCCAGCAGTCCTCGGACAGGGAACTACGAGCAGTACTTC.

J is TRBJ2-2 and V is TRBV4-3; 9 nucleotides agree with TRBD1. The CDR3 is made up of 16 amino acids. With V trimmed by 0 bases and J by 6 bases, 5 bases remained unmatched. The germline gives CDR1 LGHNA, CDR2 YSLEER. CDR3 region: CASSQDGTGRAGELFF. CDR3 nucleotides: TGCGCCAGCAGCCAAGATGGGACAGGGAGGGCCGGGGAGCTGTTTTTT.

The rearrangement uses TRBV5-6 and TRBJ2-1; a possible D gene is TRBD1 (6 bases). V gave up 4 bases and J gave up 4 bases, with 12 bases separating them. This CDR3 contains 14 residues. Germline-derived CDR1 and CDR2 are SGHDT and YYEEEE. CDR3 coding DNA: TGTGCCAGCAGCGCTTCTGACAGGTACAATGAGCAGTTCTTC. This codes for CASSASDRYNEQFF.

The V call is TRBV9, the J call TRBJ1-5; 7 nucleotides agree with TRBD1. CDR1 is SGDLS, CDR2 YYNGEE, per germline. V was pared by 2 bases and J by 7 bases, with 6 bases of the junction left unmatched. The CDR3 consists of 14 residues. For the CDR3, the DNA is TGTGCCAGCAGCGTCGGACAGGTTGGCCAGCCCCAGCATTTT. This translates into CASSVGQVGQPQHF.

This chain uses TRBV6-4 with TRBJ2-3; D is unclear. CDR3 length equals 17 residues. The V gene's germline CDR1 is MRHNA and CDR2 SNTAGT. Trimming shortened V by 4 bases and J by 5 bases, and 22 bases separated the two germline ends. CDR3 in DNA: TGTGCCAGCAGTGTTGAGGCCACCGGCGCTCCGGGAGATACGCAGTATTTT. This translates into CASSVEATGAPGDTQYF.

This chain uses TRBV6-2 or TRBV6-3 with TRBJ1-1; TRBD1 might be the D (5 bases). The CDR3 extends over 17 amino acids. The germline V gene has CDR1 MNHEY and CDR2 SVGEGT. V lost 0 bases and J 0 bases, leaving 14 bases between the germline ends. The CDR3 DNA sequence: TGTGCCAGCAGTTACTCCCCTCTCGGCAGGGTGAACACTGAAGCTTTCTTT. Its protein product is CASSYSPLGRVNTEAFF.

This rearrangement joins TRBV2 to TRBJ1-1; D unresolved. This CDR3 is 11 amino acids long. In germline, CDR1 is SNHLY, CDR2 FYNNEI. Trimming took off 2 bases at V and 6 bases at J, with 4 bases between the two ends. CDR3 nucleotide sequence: TGTGCCAGCAGTGAATACGCTGAAGCTTTCTTT. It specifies CASSEYAEAFF.

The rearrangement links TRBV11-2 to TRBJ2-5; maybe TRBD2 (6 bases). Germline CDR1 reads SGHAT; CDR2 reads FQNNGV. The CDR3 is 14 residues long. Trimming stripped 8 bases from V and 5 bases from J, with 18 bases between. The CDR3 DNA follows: TGTGCCAGCGGCCCACAGCGGGTCATCGAGACCCAGTACTTC. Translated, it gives CASGPQRVIETQYF.

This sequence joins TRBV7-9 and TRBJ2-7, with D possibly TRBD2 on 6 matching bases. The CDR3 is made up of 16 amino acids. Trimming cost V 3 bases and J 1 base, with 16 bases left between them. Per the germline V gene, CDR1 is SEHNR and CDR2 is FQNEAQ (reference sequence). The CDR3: CASSFLGGSRSYEQYF. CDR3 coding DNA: TGTGCCAGCAGCTTCTTAGGAGGGTCGAGGTCCTACGAGCAGTACTTC. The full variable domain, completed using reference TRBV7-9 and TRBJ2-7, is DTGVSQNPRHKITKRGQNVTFRCDPISEHNRLYWYRQTLGQGPEFLTYFQNEAQLEKSRLLSDRFSAERPKGSFSTLEIQRTEQGDSAMYLCASSFLGGSRSYEQYFGPGTRLTVT.

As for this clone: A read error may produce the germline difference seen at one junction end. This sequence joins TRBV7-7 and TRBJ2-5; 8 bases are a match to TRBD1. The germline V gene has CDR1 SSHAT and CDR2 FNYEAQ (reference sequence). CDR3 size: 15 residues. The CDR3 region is CASSVDRAGGETQYF. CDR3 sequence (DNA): TGTGCTAGCAGCGTGGACAGGGCAGGCGGGGAGACCCAGTACTTC. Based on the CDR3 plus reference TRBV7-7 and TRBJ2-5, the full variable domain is GAGVSQSPRYKVTKRGQDVTLRCDPISSHATLYWYQQALGQGPEFLTYFNYEAQPDKSGLPSDRFSAERPEGSISTLTIQRTEQRDSAMYRCASSVDRAGGETQYFGPGTRLLVL.

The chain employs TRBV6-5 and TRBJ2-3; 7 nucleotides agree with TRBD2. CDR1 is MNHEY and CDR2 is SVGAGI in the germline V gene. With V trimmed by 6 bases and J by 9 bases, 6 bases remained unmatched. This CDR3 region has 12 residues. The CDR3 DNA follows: TGTGCCAGCAGGACGCAGCGGGAAACGCAGTATTTT. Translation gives CASRTQRETQYF.

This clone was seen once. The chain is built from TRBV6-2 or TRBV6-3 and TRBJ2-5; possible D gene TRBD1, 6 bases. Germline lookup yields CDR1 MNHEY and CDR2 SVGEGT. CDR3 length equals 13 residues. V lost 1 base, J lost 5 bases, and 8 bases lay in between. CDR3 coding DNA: TGTGCCAGCAGTTACTGGCAGGGGGAGACCCAGTACTTC. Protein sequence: CASSYWQGETQYF.

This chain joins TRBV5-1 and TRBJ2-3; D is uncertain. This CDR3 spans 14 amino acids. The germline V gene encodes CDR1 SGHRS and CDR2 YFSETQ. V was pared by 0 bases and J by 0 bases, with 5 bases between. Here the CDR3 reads CASSLDSSTDTQYF. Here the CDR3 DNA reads TGCGCCAGCAGCTTGGACTCTAGCACAGATACGCAGTATTTT.

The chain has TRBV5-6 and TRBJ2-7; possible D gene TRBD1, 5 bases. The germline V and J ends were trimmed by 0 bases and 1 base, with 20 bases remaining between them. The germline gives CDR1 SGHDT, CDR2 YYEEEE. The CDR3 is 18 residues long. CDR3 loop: CASSLVPGIERQSYEQYF. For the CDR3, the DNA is TGTGCCAGCAGCTTGGTCCCAGGGATTGAGCGTCAGTCCTACGAGCAGTACTTC.